Sequencing of this TCR beta chain was carried out in a study of T cells in localized non-small cell lung cancer. Study outcomes and limitations: Blood T cell density predicted longer survival; adjacent-lung clonality, shorter. When the top 100 tumor clones were examined, a median approximately 54 of them also appeared in the adjacent lung, which was paired and uninvolved.

The V and J ends lost 7 bases and 2 bases, in that order; junction bases with no gene match: 5. CDR1 LGHNT and CDR2 FRNRAP come from the germline V gene. The CDR3 spans 14 residues. Clones were read by immunoSEQ multiplex PCR, and TCRdb kept only the in-frame ones, dropping some. This table has around 78,000 clones, around 89% appearing once. Concerning this clone: The antigen is undetermined.

The rearrangement links TRBV12-5 to TRBJ2-3; TRBD1 aligns across 8 bases. The sequence came from a woman aged 35 to 70 with stage I squamous cell lung carcinoma. The sequences come from peripheral blood, collected before any cancer treatment. Here the CDR3 reads CASVMDRATDTQYF. CDR3 DNA: TGTGCTAGTGTTATGGACAGGGCCACAGATACGCAGTATTTT.